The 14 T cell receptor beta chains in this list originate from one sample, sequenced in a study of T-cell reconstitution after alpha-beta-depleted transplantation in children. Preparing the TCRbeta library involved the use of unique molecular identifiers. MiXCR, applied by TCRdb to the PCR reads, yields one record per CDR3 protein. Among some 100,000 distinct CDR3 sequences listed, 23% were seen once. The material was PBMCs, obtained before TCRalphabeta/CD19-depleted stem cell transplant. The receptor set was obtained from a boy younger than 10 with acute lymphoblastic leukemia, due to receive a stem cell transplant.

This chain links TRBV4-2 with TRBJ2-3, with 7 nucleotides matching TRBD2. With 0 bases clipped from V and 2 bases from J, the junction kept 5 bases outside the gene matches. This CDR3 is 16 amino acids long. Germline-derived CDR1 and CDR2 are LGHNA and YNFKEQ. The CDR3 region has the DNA TGTGCCAGCAGCCAAGATAGGGACTATACCACAGATACGCAGTATTTT. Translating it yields CASSQDRDYTTDTQYF.

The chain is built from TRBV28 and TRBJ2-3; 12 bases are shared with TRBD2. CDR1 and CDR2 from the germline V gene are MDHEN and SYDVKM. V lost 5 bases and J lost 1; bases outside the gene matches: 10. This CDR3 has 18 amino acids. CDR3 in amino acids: CASSNRLAGVGGTDTQYF. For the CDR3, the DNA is TGTGCCAGCAGTAACCGACTAGCGGGAGTGGGTGGCACAGATACGCAGTATTTT.

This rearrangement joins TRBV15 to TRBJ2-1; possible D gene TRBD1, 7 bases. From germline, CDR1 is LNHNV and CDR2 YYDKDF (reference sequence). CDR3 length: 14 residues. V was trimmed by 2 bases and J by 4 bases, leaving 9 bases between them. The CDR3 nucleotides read TGTGCCACCAGCAGACAGGGGGGATACAATGAGCAGTTCTTC. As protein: CATSRQGGYNEQFF. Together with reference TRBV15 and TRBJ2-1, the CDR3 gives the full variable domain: DAMVIQNPRYQVTQFGKPVTLSCSQTLNHNVMYWYQQKSSQAPKLLFHYYDKDFNNEADTPDNFQSRRPNTSFCFLDIRSPGLGDTAMYLCATSRQGGYNEQFFGPGTRLTVL.

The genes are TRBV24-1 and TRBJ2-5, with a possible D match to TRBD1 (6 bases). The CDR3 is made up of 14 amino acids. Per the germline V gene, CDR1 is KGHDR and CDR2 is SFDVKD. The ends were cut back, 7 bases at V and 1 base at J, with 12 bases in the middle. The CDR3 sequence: CATSQTGFQETQYF. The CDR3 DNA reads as TGTGCCACCAGCCAGACAGGATTCCAAGAGACCCAGTACTTC.

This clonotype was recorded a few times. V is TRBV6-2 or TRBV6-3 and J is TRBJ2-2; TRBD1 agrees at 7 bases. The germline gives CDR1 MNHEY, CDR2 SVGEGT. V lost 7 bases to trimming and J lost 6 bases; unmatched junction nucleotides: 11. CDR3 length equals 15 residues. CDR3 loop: CASKETGSKAGELFF. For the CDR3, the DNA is TGTGCCAGCAAGGAGACAGGGTCAAAGGCCGGGGAGCTGTTTTTT.

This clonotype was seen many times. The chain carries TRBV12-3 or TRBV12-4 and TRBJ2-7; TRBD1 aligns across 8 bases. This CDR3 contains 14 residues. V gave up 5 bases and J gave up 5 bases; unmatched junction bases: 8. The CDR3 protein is CASSPGTGVHEQYF. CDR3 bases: TGTGCCAGCAGTCCCGGGACAGGCGTCCACGAGCAGTACTTC.

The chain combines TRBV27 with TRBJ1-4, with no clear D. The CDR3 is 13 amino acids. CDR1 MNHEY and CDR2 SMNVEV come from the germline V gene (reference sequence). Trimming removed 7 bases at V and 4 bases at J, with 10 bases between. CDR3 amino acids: CASKNRLNEKLFF. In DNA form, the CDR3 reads TGTGCCAGCAAGAACAGACTTAATGAAAAACTGTTTTTT.

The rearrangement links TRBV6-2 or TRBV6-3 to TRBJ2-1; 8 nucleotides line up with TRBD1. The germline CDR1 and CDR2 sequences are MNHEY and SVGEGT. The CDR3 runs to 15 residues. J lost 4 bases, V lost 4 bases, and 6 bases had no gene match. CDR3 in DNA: TGTGCCAGCAGTTGGGGACAGGCCGGATACAATGAGCAGTTCTTC. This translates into CASSWGQAGYNEQFF.

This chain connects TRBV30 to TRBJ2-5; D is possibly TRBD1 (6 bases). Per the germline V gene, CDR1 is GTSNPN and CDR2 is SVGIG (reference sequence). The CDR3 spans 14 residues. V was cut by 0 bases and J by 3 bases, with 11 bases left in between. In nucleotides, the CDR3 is TGTGCCTGGAGTGTACTCGCAGGGGAAGAGACCCAGTACTTC. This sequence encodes CAWSVLAGEETQYF.

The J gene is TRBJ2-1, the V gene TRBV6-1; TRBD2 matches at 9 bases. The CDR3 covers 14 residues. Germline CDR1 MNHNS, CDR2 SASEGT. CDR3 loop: CAATSGAGRNEQFF. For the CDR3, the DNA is TGTGCTGCGACTAGCGGAGCCGGACGCAATGAGCAGTTCTTC.

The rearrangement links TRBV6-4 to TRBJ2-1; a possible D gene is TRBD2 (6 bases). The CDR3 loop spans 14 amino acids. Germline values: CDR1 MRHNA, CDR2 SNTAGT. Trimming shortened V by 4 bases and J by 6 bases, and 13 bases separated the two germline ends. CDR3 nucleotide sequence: TGTGCCAGCAGTGGTAGCGGAGAGGTCAATGAGCAGTTCTTC. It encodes CASSGSGEVNEQFF.

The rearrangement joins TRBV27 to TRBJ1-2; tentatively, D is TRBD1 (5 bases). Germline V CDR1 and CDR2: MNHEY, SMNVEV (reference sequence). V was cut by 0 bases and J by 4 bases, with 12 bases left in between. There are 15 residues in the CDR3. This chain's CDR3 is CASSLSWGVGYGYTF. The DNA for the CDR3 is TGTGCCAGCAGTTTATCGTGGGGGGTGGGCTATGGCTACACCTTC.

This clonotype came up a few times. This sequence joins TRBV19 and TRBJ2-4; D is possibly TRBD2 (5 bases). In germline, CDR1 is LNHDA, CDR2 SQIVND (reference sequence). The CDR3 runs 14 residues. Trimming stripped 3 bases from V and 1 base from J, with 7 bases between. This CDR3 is CASSMRGAKNIQYF. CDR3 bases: TGTGCCAGTAGTATGCGAGGGGCCAAAAACATTCAGTACTTC.

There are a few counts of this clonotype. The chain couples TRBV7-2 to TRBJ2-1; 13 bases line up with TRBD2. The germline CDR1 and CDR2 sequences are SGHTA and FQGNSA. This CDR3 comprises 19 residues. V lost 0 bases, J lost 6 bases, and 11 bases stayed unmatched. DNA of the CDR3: TGTGCCAGCAGCTTAGCGAAGACTAGCGGGAGGTTGTATGTCAATGAGCAGTTCTTC. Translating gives CASSLAKTSGRLYVNEQFF.